The following is a T cell receptor beta chain sequence with its context. The record originates from a study of T-cell reconstitution after alpha-beta-depleted transplantation in children. A TCRbeta library incorporating unique molecular identifiers was prepared. MiXCR was run by TCRdb on the PCR reads, yielding one entry per CDR3 protein. The table records about 500,000 distinct CDR3 sequences, about 31% of them present only once. Germline CDR1 is LNHDA and CDR2 is SQIVND (reference sequence). The CDR3 has 16 residues. V gave up 0 bases and J gave up 6 bases; unmatched junction bases: 6. The source material was PBMCs from the stem cell graft donor, sampled from the stem cell graft. The sequence was obtained from a human donor who donated a stem cell graft to a child with aplastic anemia. J is TRBJ2-1 and V is TRBV19; TRBD2 matches at 9 bases. Here the CDR3 DNA reads TGTGCCAGTAGTATAGATTCTAGCGGGATCTTCAATGAGCAGTTCTTC. Translated: CASSIDSSGIFNEQFF.